Included here is one T cell receptor beta chain sequence, with context. The sample belongs to a study of control samples from healthy donors and cancer patients. Assay used: immunoSEQ multiplex PCR; TCRdb lists only in-frame clones, some missing. Here the sample spans some 87,000 clones, more than 65% being singletons. CDR1 is SQVTM, CDR2 ANQGSEA, per germline. This CDR3 has 13 residues. Deletions cut 1 base from V and 4 bases from J, with 9 bases between. This TCR came from a man in his sixties with head and neck cancer. The chain employs TRBV29-1 and TRBJ2-3; D is undetermined. The sequencing sample was made of PBMCs. The CDR3 loop reads CSVEGVIPDTQYF. CDR3 DNA: TGCAGCGTTGAAGGGGTTATTCCAGATACGCAGTATTTT.